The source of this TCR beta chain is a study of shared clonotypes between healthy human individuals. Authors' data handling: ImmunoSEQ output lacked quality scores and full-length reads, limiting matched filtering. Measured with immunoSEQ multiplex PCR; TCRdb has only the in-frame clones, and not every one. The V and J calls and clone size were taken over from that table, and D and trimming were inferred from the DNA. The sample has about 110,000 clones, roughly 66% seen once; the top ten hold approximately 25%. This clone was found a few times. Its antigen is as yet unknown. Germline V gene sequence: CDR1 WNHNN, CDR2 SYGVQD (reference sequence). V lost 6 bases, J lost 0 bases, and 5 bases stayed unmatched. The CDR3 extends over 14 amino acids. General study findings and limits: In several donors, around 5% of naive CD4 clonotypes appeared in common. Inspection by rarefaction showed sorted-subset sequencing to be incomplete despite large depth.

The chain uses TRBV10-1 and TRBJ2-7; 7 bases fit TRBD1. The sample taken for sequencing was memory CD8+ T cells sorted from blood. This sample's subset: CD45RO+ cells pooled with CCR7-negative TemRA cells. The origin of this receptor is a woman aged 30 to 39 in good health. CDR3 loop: CASSRDSSSYEQYF. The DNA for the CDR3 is TGCGCCAGCAGCCGGGACAGCAGCTCCTACGAGCAGTACTTC.